The entry below gives a single T cell receptor (beta chain) sequence along with its context. The sample originates from a study of blood T cell repertoires in COVID-19. Turning to the study itself: Sites across the United States, Italy and Spain contributed samples from acute and convalescent COVID-19. T cells, B-cell-depleted T cells, or PBMCs supplied cDNA or gDNA.

Germline lookup yields CDR1 SGDLS and CDR2 YYNGEE. Between the trimmed V and J ends, which lost 5 bases and 5 bases, there was a span of 19 bases. The CDR3 has 15 residues. TCRdb keeps only in-frame clones here, not all; method: immunoSEQ multiplex PCR. Of about 240,000 clones in the sample, approximately 86% were seen once. The chain couples TRBV9 to TRBJ2-5; D may be TRBD2 (10 bases). The sample consisted of peripheral blood. This receptor was obtained from a woman between 65 and 79 years old with active or convalescent COVID-19. Here the CDR3 reads CASSDSGGTGETQYF. The CDR3 DNA reads as TGTGCCAGCAGTGATAGCGGGGGGACAGGGGAGACCCAGTACTTC.